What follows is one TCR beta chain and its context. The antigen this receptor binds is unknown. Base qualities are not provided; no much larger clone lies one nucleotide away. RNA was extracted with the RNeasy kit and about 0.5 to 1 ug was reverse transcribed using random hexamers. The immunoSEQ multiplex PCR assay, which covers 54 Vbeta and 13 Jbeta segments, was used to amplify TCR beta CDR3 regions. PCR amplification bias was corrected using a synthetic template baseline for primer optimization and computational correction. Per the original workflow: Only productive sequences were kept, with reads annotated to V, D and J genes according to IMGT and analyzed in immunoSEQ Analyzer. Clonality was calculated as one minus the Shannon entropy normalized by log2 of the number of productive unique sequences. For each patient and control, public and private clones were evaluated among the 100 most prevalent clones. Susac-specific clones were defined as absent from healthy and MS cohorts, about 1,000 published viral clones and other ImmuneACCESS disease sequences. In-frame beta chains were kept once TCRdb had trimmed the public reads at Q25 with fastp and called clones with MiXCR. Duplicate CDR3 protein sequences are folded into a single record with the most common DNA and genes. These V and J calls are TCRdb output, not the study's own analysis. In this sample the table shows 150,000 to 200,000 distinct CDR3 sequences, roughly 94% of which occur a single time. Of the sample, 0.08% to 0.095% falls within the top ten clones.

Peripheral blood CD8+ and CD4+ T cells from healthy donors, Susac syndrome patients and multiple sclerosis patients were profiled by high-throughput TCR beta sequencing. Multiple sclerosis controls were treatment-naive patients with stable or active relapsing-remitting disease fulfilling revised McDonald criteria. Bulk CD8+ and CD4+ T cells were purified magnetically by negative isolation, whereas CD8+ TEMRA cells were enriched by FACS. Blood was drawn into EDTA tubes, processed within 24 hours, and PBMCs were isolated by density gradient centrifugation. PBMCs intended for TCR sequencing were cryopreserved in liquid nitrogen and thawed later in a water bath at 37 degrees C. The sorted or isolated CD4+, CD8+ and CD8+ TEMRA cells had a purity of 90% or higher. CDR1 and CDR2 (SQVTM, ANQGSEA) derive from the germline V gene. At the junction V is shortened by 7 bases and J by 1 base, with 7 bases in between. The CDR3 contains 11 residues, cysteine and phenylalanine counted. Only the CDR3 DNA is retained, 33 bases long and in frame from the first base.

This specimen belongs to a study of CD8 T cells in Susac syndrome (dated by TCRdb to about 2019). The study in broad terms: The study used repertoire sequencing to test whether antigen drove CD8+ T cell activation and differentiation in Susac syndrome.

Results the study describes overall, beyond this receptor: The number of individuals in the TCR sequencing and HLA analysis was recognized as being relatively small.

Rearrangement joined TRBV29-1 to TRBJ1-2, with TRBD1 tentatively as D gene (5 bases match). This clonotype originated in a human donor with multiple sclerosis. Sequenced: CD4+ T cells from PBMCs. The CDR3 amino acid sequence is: CSGDSNYGYTF. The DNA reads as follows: TGCAGCGGTGACAGTAACTATGGCTACACCTTC.